Included here is one T cell receptor beta chain sequence, with context. The antigen is not known. RNA transcripts gave rise to amplified TCR beta CDR3 regions. HTBI primers were the set used in a first-round RT-PCR of the TCR CDR3. Via MiXCR, TCRdb re-called the multiplex PCR reads, giving one row per CDR3 protein. In the table there are around 500,000 distinct CDR3 sequences, about 16% of which are singletons. This record comes from a study of T cells in Graves' hyperthyroidism and ophthalmopathy. Germline CDR1 reads SGHTA; CDR2 reads FQGTGA. The germline V and J ends were trimmed by 4 bases and 10 bases, with 20 bases remaining between them. The CDR3 spans 15 residues. Findings and limits, study-wide: Blood also showed most of the thyroid clonotypes that were expanded above 0.001.

The chain employs TRBV7-3 and TRBJ2-1; D is perhaps TRBD2 (6 bases). The TCR sequence derives from a woman aged 25 to 39 with Graves' ophthalmopathy. Sequenced input: blood. CDR3 bases: TGTGCCAGCAGCTCTTGGACGGCCAGCGCGGGAGAGCAGTTCTTC. Protein sequence: CASSSWTASAGEQFF.